The 25 T cell receptor beta chains listed next were all sequenced from one sample in a study of T cells in localized non-small cell lung cancer. Libraries were prepared by immunoSEQ multiplex PCR; TCRdb keeps only in-frame clonotypes and omits some of them. In the table there are 75,000 to 80,000 clones, around 82% of which are singletons. Here the sequenced sample was peripheral blood, taken before any cancer treatment. These receptors all stem from a female donor older than 55 with stage I lung adenocarcinoma.

The chain recombines TRBV4-3 with TRBJ1-5; 9 bases are a match to TRBD1. This CDR3 is built from 18 residues. The junction had 6 bases not matched to a gene; V was cut back by 0 bases and J by 0 bases. Germline V gene lookup returns CDR1 LGHNA and CDR2 YSLEER. CDR3 region: CASSQDRDREYSNQPQHF. The CDR3 coding sequence is TGCGCCAGCAGCCAAGACCGGGACAGGGAGTATAGCAATCAGCCCCAGCATTTT.

This clone was seen more than once but under ten times. The chain has TRBV30 and TRBJ1-6; a weak D match, TRBD1 (5 bases). V was shortened by 3 bases and J by 6 bases, with 12 bases between the two germline ends. This CDR3 is built from 14 residues. In germline, CDR1 is GTSNPN, CDR2 SVGIG (reference sequence). The CDR3 coding sequence is TGTGCCTGGAGGATCGGACACCCTAATTCACCCCTCCACTTT. Encoded protein: CAWRIGHPNSPLHF. The variable domain in full, completed from reference TRBV30 and TRBJ1-6, reads SQTIHQWPATLVQPVGSPLSLECTVEGTSNPNLYWYRQAAGRGLQLLFYSVGIGQISSEVPQNLSASRPQDRQFILSSKKLLLSDSGFYLCAWRIGHPNSPLHFGNGTRLTVT.

This clone came up a few times. The chain links TRBV25-1 to TRBJ1-1; tentative D call: TRBD1 (5 bases). Trimming took 5 bases from V and 4 from J, leaving 11 bases between them. The CDR3 length is 13 residues. Germline loops: CDR1 MGHDK, CDR2 SYGVNS. CDR3 nucleotide sequence: TGTGCCAGCAGTCCGGCAGGGTCCACTGAAGCTTTCTTT. Translated: CASSPAGSTEAFF.

The V call is TRBV12-5, the J call TRBJ1-1; no reliable D call. Between the trimmed V and J ends, which lost 5 bases and 5 bases, there was a span of 24 bases. Germline-derived CDR1 and CDR2 are LGHNT and FRNRAP. The CDR3 contains 17 residues. The CDR3 protein is CASGPGRGNNARTEAFF. CDR3 sequence (DNA): TGTGCTAGTGGTCCTGGGCGGGGAAATAATGCGAGAACTGAAGCTTTCTTT. Full variable domain (outside the CDR3, taken from reference TRBV12-5 and TRBJ1-1): DARVTQTPRHKVTEMGQEVTMRCQPILGHNTVFWYRQTMMQGLELLAYFRNRAPLDDSGMPKDRFSAEMPDATLATLKIQPSEPRDSAVYFCASGPGRGNNARTEAFFGQGTRLTVV.

This chain uses TRBV29-1 with TRBJ2-7; D not certain. V was clipped by 3 bases and J by 3 bases, with 6 bases between them. The CDR3 has 11 residues. Germline V gene lookup returns CDR1 SQVTM and CDR2 ANQGSEA. CDR3 sequence: CSVDGYYEQYF. Here the CDR3 DNA reads TGCAGCGTTGACGGCTACTACGAGCAGTACTTC.

The chain joins TRBV19 to TRBJ1-5; no definite D call. Looked up from germline, CDR1 is LNHDA and CDR2 is SQIVND (reference sequence). V lost 0 bases and J lost 2, with 8 bases in between. The CDR3 is 15 amino acids. CDR3 DNA sequence: TGTGCCAGTAGTATAGATCGACTTCGCAATCAGCCCCAGCATTTT. Residues: CASSIDRLRNQPQHF. Variable domain in full (rest from reference TRBV19 and TRBJ1-5): DGGITQSPKYLFRKEGQNVTLSCEQNLNHDAMYWYRQDPGQGLRLIYYSQIVNDFQKGDIAEGYSVSREKKESFPLTVTSAQKNPTAFYLCASSIDRLRNQPQHFGDGTRLSIL.

The chain recombines TRBV6-5 with TRBJ1-1, with 7 bases matching TRBD1. The V gene end was trimmed by 5 bases and the J gene end by 6 bases; junction bases not matched to a gene: 9. CDR1 MNHEY and CDR2 SVGAGI come from the germline V gene. CDR3 size: 14 residues. The CDR3 is CASSAQGQSSEAFF. The CDR3 DNA is TGTGCCAGCAGTGCCCAGGGACAGAGCTCTGAAGCTTTCTTT.

The CDR3 nucleotides are TGTGCCAGCAGTGGGCAGGGGCGTCTCTATGGAAACACCATATATTTT. This translates into CASSGQGRLYGNTIYF. The genes are TRBV25-1 and TRBJ1-3; a weak D match, TRBD1 (6 bases). V shed 4 bases and J shed 3 bases, with 16 bases lying between them. Per the germline V gene, CDR1 is MGHDK and CDR2 is SYGVNS. The CDR3 contains 16 residues.

The chain is built from TRBV27 and TRBJ2-3, with unresolved D. The germline V and J ends were trimmed by 1 base and 3 bases, with 11 bases remaining between them. CDR1 is MNHEY and CDR2 is SMNVEV in the germline V gene (reference sequence). This CDR3 is built from 15 residues. This CDR3 is CASSLYRLTTDTQYF. In nucleotides, the CDR3 is TGTGCCAGCAGTTTATATAGGTTGACGACAGATACGCAGTATTTT.

The genes are TRBV5-1 and TRBJ2-1, with D tentatively TRBD1 or TRBD2 (6 bases each). CDR3 size: 15 residues. V gave up 0 bases and J gave up 8 bases, with 15 bases separating them. The V gene's germline CDR1 is SGHRS and CDR2 YFSETQ. The CDR3 loop is CASSLEGGLSYEQFF. CDR3 in DNA: TGCGCCAGCAGCTTGGAGGGGGGCCTCTCCTATGAGCAGTTCTTC.

A note on this clone: The same CDR3 also results from other DNA sequences found in this sample. The V gene is TRBV5-1, the J gene TRBJ2-1, with 11 bases aligning to TRBD2. The length of the CDR3 is 16 residues. The trim removed 0 bases at V and 3 bases at J, leaving 2 bases unmatched. Germline CDR1 is SGHRS and CDR2 is YFSETQ. This chain's CDR3 is CASSLAGTSGYNEQFF. CDR3 nucleotide sequence: TGCGCCAGCAGCTTGGCCGGGACTAGCGGCTACAATGAGCAGTTCTTC.

V gene TRBV19 combines with J gene TRBJ2-3; the match to TRBD1 covers 9 bases. Losses at the gene ends were 2 bases for V and 3 bases for J; bases not matched to a gene: 3. CDR3 length: 15 residues. The germline gives CDR1 LNHDA, CDR2 SQIVND (reference sequence). The CDR3 region is CASSIKTGGTDTQYF. DNA of the CDR3: TGTGCCAGTAGTATAAAGACAGGGGGGACAGATACGCAGTATTTT.

CDR3 sequence (DNA): TGTGCCTCCGAGGGTAACTATGGCTACACCTTC. Translated: CASEGNYGYTF. The rearrangement uses TRBV10-3 and TRBJ1-2; D is uncertain. V lost 11 bases and J lost 1, with 8 bases in between. The germline gives CDR1 ENHRY, CDR2 SYGVKD. The CDR3 runs to 11 residues.

The rearrangement links TRBV27 to TRBJ2-7; 7 bases are shared with TRBD2. Trimming removed 8 bases from V and 3 bases from J; junction bases left unmatched: 10. The CDR3 totals 14 residues. The germline V gene encodes CDR1 MNHEY and CDR2 SMNVEV (reference sequence). This CDR3 is CASHLGRGGYEQYF. The CDR3 bases are TGTGCCAGCCACCTTGGGAGGGGCGGCTACGAGCAGTACTTC.

The CDR3 spells CASSLSVDLHKQYF. Here the CDR3 DNA reads TGTGCCAGCAGTTTATCCGTAGATCTACATAAGCAGTACTTC. The chain joins TRBV28 to TRBJ2-7; no clear D gene. V gave up 1 base and J gave up 8 bases, with 15 bases separating them. CDR1 and CDR2 from the germline V gene are MDHEN and SYDVKM. The CDR3 consists of 14 residues.

This clone came up a few times. The rearrangement joins TRBV2 to TRBJ1-1; 7 nucleotides agree with TRBD1. Trimming removed 6 bases from V and 3 bases from J; junction bases left unmatched: 4. In germline, CDR1 is SNHLY, CDR2 FYNNEI. This CDR3 is 13 amino acids long. DNA of the CDR3: TGTGCCAGCAGCCTCAGGGGGTACACTGAAGCTTTCTTT. It specifies CASSLRGYTEAFF.

Comments on this clone: A junction boundary mismatches the germline segment, possibly from a read error. The rearrangement links TRBV5-4 to TRBJ2-7; D gene unclear. The CDR3 is 14 amino acids. The germline gives CDR1 SGHNT, CDR2 YYREEE (reference sequence). The CDR3 spells CATTLDASSDEQYF. The CDR3 DNA sequence: TGTGCCACCACCTTGGATGCCAGCTCCGACGAGCAGTACTTC. The whole variable domain, remainder taken from reference TRBV5-4 and TRBJ2-7, is ETGVTQSPTHLIKTRGQQVTLRCSSQSGHNTVSWYQQALGQGPQFIFQYYREEENGRGNFPPRFSGLQFPNYSSELNVNALELDDSALYLCATTLDASSDEQYFGPGTRLTVT.

The genes are TRBV5-4 and TRBJ2-5; a weak D match, TRBD1 (5 bases). V dropped 4 bases and J dropped 0 bases, with 13 bases sitting between them. CDR1 is SGHNT, CDR2 YYREEE, per germline (reference sequence). The CDR3 is made up of 15 amino acids. The CDR3 DNA is TGTGCCAGCAGCCCTCAGACAGCCTACCAAGAGACCCAGTACTTC. This encodes CASSPQTAYQETQYF.

The chain uses TRBV7-2 and TRBJ2-2; no reliable D call. Germline values: CDR1 SGHTA, CDR2 FQGNSA. The V end was cut by 1 base, the J end by 4 bases, with 7 bases between. This CDR3 spans 14 amino acids. The CDR3 loop reads CASSLEAFTGELFF. Written as DNA, the CDR3 is TGTGCCAGCAGCTTAGAAGCCTTCACCGGGGAGCTGTTTTTT. Based on the CDR3 plus reference TRBV7-2 and TRBJ2-2, the full variable domain is GAGVSQSPSNKVTEKGKDVELRCDPISGHTALYWYRQSLGQGLEFLIYFQGNSAPDKSGLPSDRFSAERTGGSVSTLTIQRTQQEDSAVYLCASSLEAFTGELFFGEGSRLTVL.

In its sample, this clone was seen a few times. The V gene is TRBV30, the J gene TRBJ1-1; D ambiguous. This CDR3 has 14 amino acids. The germline V and J ends were trimmed by 4 bases and 0 bases, with 12 bases remaining between them. Germline V gene sequence: CDR1 GTSNPN, CDR2 SVGIG (reference sequence). The CDR3 bases are TGTGCCTGGAATTATAAGACGGTGAACACTGAAGCTTTCTTT. Translated, it gives CAWNYKTVNTEAFF.

The chain is built from TRBV6-1 and TRBJ1-2, with 7 bases matching TRBD1. CDR3 length equals 14 residues. CDR1 is MNHNS and CDR2 is SASEGT in the germline V gene. V was clipped by 7 bases and J by 3 bases; unmatched bases: 8. This chain's CDR3 is CASIEGAADYGYTF. The DNA of the CDR3 is TGTGCCAGCATCGAGGGGGCGGCCGACTATGGCTACACCTTC.

The gene calls are TRBV7-3 and TRBJ1-2; 7 nucleotides line up with TRBD1. The length of the CDR3 is 15 residues. The V and J ends lost 1 base and 4 bases, in that order; junction bases with no gene match: 6. Germline lookup yields CDR1 SGHTA and CDR2 FQGTGA. CDR3 region: CASSLNPGGGYGYTF. The CDR3 nucleotides are TGTGCCAGCAGCTTAAACCCAGGGGGTGGCTATGGCTACACCTTC.

J is TRBJ2-7 and V is TRBV2; a weak D match, TRBD1 (6 bases). The CDR3 is 12 amino acids. Germline values: CDR1 SNHLY, CDR2 FYNNEI. V lost 7 bases to trimming and J lost 8 bases, with 15 bases between them. CDR3 region: CASTTGILQQYF. CDR3 bases: TGTGCCAGCACCACAGGGATTTTGCAGCAGTACTTC.

The chain links TRBV10-3 to TRBJ1-4, with D possibly being TRBD1 (6 bases). CDR3 length: 13 residues. Germline-derived CDR1 and CDR2 are ENHRY and SYGVKD. V was pared by 5 bases and J by 8 bases, with 12 bases between. CDR3 nucleotides: TGTGCCATCAGTCCCCTTGACAGGGAAAAACTGTTTTTT. Translating it yields CAISPLDREKLFF.

J is TRBJ1-1 and V is TRBV6-5; TRBD1 matches 8 bases. After removal of 0 bases from V and 7 bases from J, the junction contained 10 bases not matched to a gene. Germline values: CDR1 MNHEY, CDR2 SVGAGI. The CDR3 extends over 16 amino acids. In nucleotides, the CDR3 is TGTGCCAGCAGTTACTCCGTCGCGGGCAGGGGGCATGAAGCTTTCTTT. Encoded protein: CASSYSVAGRGHEAFF.